This note documents a single TCR beta chain sequence. Its antigen is as yet unknown. This sample is part of a study of shared clonotypes between healthy human individuals. Study at large: A donor's plate count was three for CD4 naive and three for CD4 memory; CD8 naive had two and CD8 memory one. Study findings and constraints: A few donors showed sharing of around 5% of naive CD4 clonotypes.

V was trimmed by 6 bases and J by 8 bases, leaving 16 bases between them. From germline, CDR1 is MNHNS and CDR2 SASEGT. CDR3 length equals 13 residues. Donors were healthy HIV-negative adults without recent acute infections or vaccinations. Clones were read by immunoSEQ multiplex PCR, and TCRdb kept only the in-frame ones, dropping some. The sample records about 2.3 million clones, roughly 92% being singletons. J is TRBJ1-1 and V is TRBV6-1, with D tentatively TRBD1 (5 bases). Specimen: naive CD4+ T cells from PBMCs. The subset denotes: CD45RA+ positively selected. This sequence originates from a man between 18 and 29 years old in good health. Some clones in this sample may be carry-over from other donors' samples. CDR3 DNA sequence: TGTGCCAGCAGACCAACAGGATCACAGGAAGCTTTCTTT. Translating gives CASRPTGSQEAFF.